What follows describes a single T cell receptor (beta chain). This entry belongs to a study of blood T cell repertoires in COVID-19. Study in general: Both acute and convalescent COVID-19 samples were obtained from the United States, Italy and Spain. T cells, B-cell-depleted T cells, or PBMCs provided the cDNA or gDNA that served as material.

The V segment lost 4 bases and the J segment 2 bases; nucleotides outside the gene matches: 15. The CDR3 is made up of 18 amino acids. CDR1 SGDLS and CDR2 YYNGEE come from the germline V gene. Source study methods: The authors estimated nucleated cell counts from reference gene primer amplification. The assay was immunoSEQ multiplex PCR, and TCRdb's table has in-frame clones only and misses some. V and J calls plus clone size are reproduced from that table; the DNA served to infer D and trimming. The profile shows about 42,000 clones, 70% to 90% of them singletons. This receptor was taken from a man in his 70s with acute or convalescent COVID-19. This chain joins TRBV9 and TRBJ1-3, with 7 bases that match TRBD1. The sequencing input was peripheral blood. The CDR3 sequence is CASSPERDRVGAGNTIYF. CDR3 in DNA: TGTGCCAGCAGCCCTGAACGTGACAGGGTTGGTGCTGGAAACACCATATATTTT.